The 25 T cell receptor beta chains below all came from one sample that was sequenced in a study of graft-versus-host responses after intestinal transplantation. Profiling relied on immunoSEQ multiplex PCR, and the TCRdb table lists in-frame clones only, not all of them. The top ten hold approximately 0.56% of the sample, which has tens of thousands of clones, around 89% seen once. These receptors' antigens are unknown. Sequencing used unstimulated CD4+ T cells sorted from spleen or lymph node cells, obtained before transplant. These receptors all stem from a human donor who was the organ donor for an intestinal transplant.

V usage is TRBV30 and J usage is TRBJ2-2, with a possible D match to TRBD1 (6 bases). V lost 5 bases, J lost 1 base, and 17 bases lay in between. Per germline, CDR1 GTSNPN and CDR2 SVGIG (reference sequence). The CDR3 contains 16 residues. The CDR3 nucleotides are TGTGCCTGGGGTTGGGGGAACAGGGTGAACACCGGGGAGCTGTTTTTT. Its translation is CAWGWGNRVNTGELFF.

The chain recombines TRBV28 with TRBJ1-4, with D unclear. Germline assignment: CDR1 MDHEN and CDR2 SYDVKM. The CDR3 consists of 16 residues. V gave up 5 bases and J gave up 3 bases, with 16 bases separating them. The CDR3: CASSSRGLSPNEKLFF. DNA of the CDR3: TGTGCCAGCAGTAGTCGAGGTCTTTCCCCTAATGAAAAACTGTTTTTT.

CDR3 in DNA: TGTGCCAGCAGCTCGGGACAGTTTAATGAAAAACTGTTTTTT. It is translated as CASSSGQFNEKLFF. The genes are TRBV5-4 and TRBJ1-4, with TRBD1 matching over 7 bases. With 3 bases clipped from V and 4 bases from J, the junction kept 3 bases outside the gene matches. CDR1 is SGHNT, CDR2 YYREEE, per germline (reference sequence). The CDR3 extends over 14 amino acids. The complete variable domain, with remaining parts taken from reference TRBV5-4 and TRBJ1-4, reads ETGVTQSPTHLIKTRGQQVTLRCSSQSGHNTVSWYQQALGQGPQFIFQYYREEENGRGNFPPRFSGLQFPNYSSELNVNALELDDSALYLCASSSGQFNEKLFFGSGTQLSVL.

The chain has TRBV7-2 and TRBJ2-3; unclear D gene. V was shortened by 1 base and J by 0 bases, with 8 bases between the two germline ends. The CDR3 runs 15 residues. CDR1 is SGHTA and CDR2 is FQGNSA in the germline V gene. CDR3 coding DNA: TGTGCCAGCAGCTTAGACTACCTTAGCACAGATACGCAGTATTTT. The encoded protein is CASSLDYLSTDTQYF.

A single count supports this clone. The chain combines TRBV7-9 with TRBJ2-2; tentative D call: TRBD2 (6 bases). The CDR3 sequence is 15 residues long. Germline CDR1 reads SEHNR; CDR2 reads FQNEAQ (reference sequence). The germline V and J ends were trimmed by 0 bases and 1 base, with 6 bases remaining between them. CDR3: CASSLASGNTGELFF. The CDR3 coding sequence is TGTGCCAGCAGCTTAGCTAGCGGGAACACCGGGGAGCTGTTTTTT.

The chain carries TRBV27 and TRBJ1-2, with D maybe TRBD1 (6 bases). The germline CDR1 and CDR2 sequences are MNHEY and SMNVEV (reference sequence). Trimming stripped 4 bases from V and 2 bases from J, with 11 bases between. The CDR3 is made up of 14 amino acids. The chain's CDR3 is CASSYLQGNYGYTF. CDR3 in DNA: TGTGCCAGCAGTTACCTTCAGGGGAACTATGGCTACACCTTC.

The V call is TRBV7-2, the J call TRBJ2-1; TRBD2 agrees at 12 bases. CDR1 and CDR2 (germline): SGHTA, FQGNSA. The CDR3 is 17 amino acids. The V and J ends lost 7 bases and 0 bases, in that order; junction bases with no gene match: 7. The CDR3 sequence is CASNPTSGRLSYNEQFF. The CDR3 bases are TGTGCCAGCAACCCAACTAGCGGGAGGCTCTCCTACAATGAGCAGTTCTTC.

This clone was recorded only once. The chain has TRBV28 and TRBJ2-7; D possibly corresponds to TRBD1 (5 bases). The CDR3 is made up of 12 amino acids. Trimming cost V 8 bases and J 3 bases, with 11 bases left between them. The germline gives CDR1 MDHEN, CDR2 SYDVKM. CDR3 in amino acids: CASGRQYYEQYF. In nucleotides, the CDR3 is TGTGCCAGCGGTCGACAGTACTACGAGCAGTACTTC.

CDR3 in DNA: TGTGCCAGTAACGTCGGGGGGGTATATGGCTACACCTTC. Translated: CASNVGGVYGYTF. V usage is TRBV19 and J usage is TRBJ1-2; tentatively, D is TRBD1 (5 bases). This CDR3 is 13 amino acids long. V lost 7 bases, J lost 5 bases, and 14 bases lay in between. Germline V gives CDR1 LNHDA, CDR2 SQIVND (reference sequence).

The chain employs TRBV30 and TRBJ1-1; D ambiguous. Germline V gives CDR1 GTSNPN, CDR2 SVGIG (reference sequence). This CDR3 has 10 residues. V was trimmed by 5 bases and J by 11 bases, leaving 12 bases between them. CDR3 DNA: TGTGCCTGGTCCGGGAAAGAGGCTTTCTTT. Its protein product is CAWSGKEAFF.

In DNA form, the CDR3 reads TGCAGCGTTCAGGGGCTCGGAGTTGTCGAGCAGTACTTC. Protein: CSVQGLGVVEQYF. The genes are TRBV29-1 and TRBJ2-5; TRBD1 might be the D (6 bases). The J call is in doubt because the DNA end fits TRBJ2-7 better. Germline CDR1 SQVTM, CDR2 ANQGSEA. This CDR3 region has 13 residues.

The J gene is TRBJ2-3, the V gene TRBV27; D not certain. The V and J ends lost 5 bases and 3 bases respectively, with 12 bases between them. This CDR3 region has 14 residues. Germline values: CDR1 MNHEY, CDR2 SMNVEV (reference sequence). The CDR3 sequence: CASSPLDSTDTQYF. The CDR3 DNA reads TGTGCCAGCAGTCCCCTCGACTCGACAGATACGCAGTATTTT.

This clone came up once. This chain uses TRBV5-1 with TRBJ2-1, with TRBD2 identical over 9 bases. The CDR3 is 15 residues long. Losses at the gene ends were 2 bases for V and 4 bases for J; bases not matched to a gene: 4. Looked up from germline, CDR1 is SGHRS and CDR2 is YFSETQ. The CDR3 sequence: CASSFTSGPYNEQFF. CDR3 sequence (DNA): TGCGCCAGCAGCTTTACTAGCGGGCCATACAATGAGCAGTTCTTC.

The chain recombines TRBV28 with TRBJ2-1, with 8 bases aligning to TRBD1. The CDR3 sequence is 16 residues long. J was trimmed by 4 bases and V by 1 base; bases with no gene match: 6. Germline CDR1 and CDR2: MDHEN and SYDVKM. The CDR3 reads CASSLYTGGGYNEQFF. The CDR3, as DNA: TGTGCCAGCAGTTTATACACAGGGGGAGGTTACAATGAGCAGTTCTTC.

The chain has TRBV18 and TRBJ1-5, with 8 bases identical to TRBD1. The junction had 19 bases not matched to a gene; V was cut back by 3 bases and J by 0 bases. Germline V gives CDR1 KGHSH, CDR2 LQKENI. The CDR3 has 21 amino acids. CDR3 nucleotides: TGTGCCAGCTCACCGCCCCCCGGGGACAGGCTGGGTCTTTATAGCAATCAGCCCCAGCATTTT. Protein sequence: CASSPPPGDRLGLYSNQPQHF.

This clone was seen once. The chain has TRBV19 and TRBJ2-5, with D possibly TRBD1 on 5 matching bases. CDR3 length equals 15 residues. Trimming took off 3 bases at V and 5 bases at J, with 16 bases between the two ends. Germline assignment: CDR1 LNHDA and CDR2 SQIVND (reference sequence). CDR3 amino acids: CASSIAPPGLETQYF. Written as DNA, the CDR3 is TGTGCCAGTAGTATCGCCCCCCCAGGGTTGGAGACCCAGTACTTC.

This chain joins TRBV5-4 and TRBJ2-5; D not resolved. The CDR3 runs to 11 residues. Trimming shortened V by 2 bases and J by 5 bases, and 4 bases separated the two germline ends. Germline V gene data show CDR1 as SGHNT and CDR2 as YYREEE (reference sequence). The CDR3 sequence is CASSLRETQYF. The CDR3, as DNA: TGTGCCAGCAGCTTACGGGAGACCCAGTACTTC.

The chain links TRBV6-1 to TRBJ2-6; D unresolved. Germline-derived CDR1 and CDR2 are MNHNS and SASEGT. Trimming removed 1 base from V and 0 bases from J, with 4 bases in between. This CDR3 spans 15 amino acids. CDR3 in amino acids: CASSEDSSGANVLTF. DNA of the CDR3: TGTGCCAGCAGTGAAGACAGCTCTGGGGCCAACGTCCTGACTTTC.

The chain has TRBV11-2 and TRBJ1-2; 9 nucleotides line up with TRBD1. Germline assignment: CDR1 SGHAT and CDR2 FQNNGV. CDR3 length: 15 residues. The ends lost 2 bases at V and 2 bases at J; junction bases unmatched: 3. CDR3 bases: TGTGCCAGCAGCTTAACGGACAGGGGAAACTATGGCTACACCTTC. Residues: CASSLTDRGNYGYTF.

This clone turned up a few times. J is TRBJ2-2 and V is TRBV4-1; D may be TRBD1 (6 bases). The length of the CDR3 is 22 residues. Germline-derived CDR1 and CDR2 are MGHRA and YSYEKL. Between the trimmed V and J ends, which lost 0 bases and 0 bases, there was a span of 26 bases. In nucleotides, the CDR3 is TGCGCCAGCAGCCAAGATGGCTTCCGGGTGATGAGGGGGACCGCGAACACCGGGGAGCTGTTTTTT. It translates to CASSQDGFRVMRGTANTGELFF.

This chain connects TRBV6-1 to TRBJ2-1; 10 bases fit TRBD2. V lost 5 bases, J lost 2 bases, and 3 bases stayed unmatched. Germline loops: CDR1 MNHNS, CDR2 SASEGT. The CDR3 extends over 15 amino acids. The CDR3 DNA is TGTGCCAGCAGTTCCCTAGCGGGAGCCTACAATGAGCAGTTCTTC. Residues: CASSSLAGAYNEQFF.

This chain uses TRBV28 with TRBJ1-5; D remains unclear. The germline V gene encodes CDR1 MDHEN and CDR2 SYDVKM. The CDR3 runs to 14 residues. Trimming pared 7 bases from V and 6 bases from J, leaving 16 bases between. CDR3 sequence reads: CASTPSLSGQPQHF. The CDR3 coding sequence is TGTGCCAGCACCCCCAGTCTGTCGGGTCAGCCCCAGCATTTT.

The rearrangement links TRBV23-1 to TRBJ1-2; TRBD1 matches at 8 bases. TRBV23-1 is known as an ORF, though its function is uncertain. V dropped 4 bases and J dropped 5; count of bases not matched to a gene: 9. The CDR3 consists of 15 residues. The DNA of the CDR3 is TGCGCCAGCAGTCGAGATAGGACAGGGAGTTATGGCTACACCTTC. It specifies CASSRDRTGSYGYTF.

This clone was counted once. The genes are TRBV28 and TRBJ2-7; perhaps TRBD2 as D (5 bases). The V and J ends lost 8 bases and 4 bases respectively, with 6 bases between them. The germline gives CDR1 MDHEN, CDR2 SYDVKM. The CDR3 length is 10 residues. CDR3 region: CASQRYEQYF. The CDR3 DNA is TGTGCCAGCCAGCGGTACGAGCAGTACTTC.

V gene TRBV9 combines with J gene TRBJ1-1, with D possibly TRBD1 on 5 matching bases. The germline V gene has CDR1 SGDLS and CDR2 YYNGEE. Deletions cut 4 bases from V and 0 bases from J, with 13 bases between. This CDR3 region has 15 residues. As DNA, the CDR3 is TGTGCCAGCAGCCAAGGGGCGGGAATGAACACTGAAGCTTTCTTT. This codes for CASSQGAGMNTEAFF.